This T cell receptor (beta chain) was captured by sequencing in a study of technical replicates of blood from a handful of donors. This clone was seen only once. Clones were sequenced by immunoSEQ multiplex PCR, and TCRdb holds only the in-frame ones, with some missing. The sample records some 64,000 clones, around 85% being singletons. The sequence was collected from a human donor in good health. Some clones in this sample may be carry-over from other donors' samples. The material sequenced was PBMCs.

CDR3 residues: CASRSLNQPQHF. For the CDR3, the DNA is TGTGCCAGCAGGAGTCTCAATCAGCCCCAGCATTTT. The chain links TRBV6-5 to TRBJ1-5, with D unresolved. Germline CDR1 MNHEY, CDR2 SVGAGI. Trimming took off 6 bases at V and 3 bases at J, with 6 bases between the two ends. The CDR3 is made up of 12 amino acids.